This T cell receptor (beta chain) was captured by sequencing in a study of OX40 agonist ivuxolimab in advanced cancers. The data were produced by immunoSEQ multiplex PCR, yet TCRdb's version contains in-frame clones alone and is incomplete. Of fewer than 65,000 clones listed, approximately 90% were seen once; the top ten hold about 4%. Patients were excluded for autoimmune disease history or systemic immunosuppression. The CDR3 has 14 residues. Germline V gene data show CDR1 as SQVTM and CDR2 as ANQGSEA. Trimming took 3 bases from V and 2 from J; bases not matched to a gene: 5. The chain combines TRBV29-1 with TRBJ1-1; 8 nucleotides line up with TRBD1. This TCR was recovered from an adult with an advanced solid tumor such as melanoma, head and neck, liver or kidney cancer. The material was CD4+ or CD8+ T cells sorted from blood, obtained in a trial of the OX40 agonist ivuxolimab. The CDR3 is CSVDPRGPNTEAFF. The DNA for the CDR3 is TGCAGCGTTGACCCCAGGGGGCCTAACACTGAAGCTTTCTTT. Full variable domain (missing parts from reference TRBV29-1 and TRBJ1-1): SAVISQKPSRDICQRGTSLTIQCQVDSQVTMMFWYRQQPGQSLTLIATANQGSEATYESGFVIDKFPISRPNLTFSTLTVSNMSPEDSSIYLCSVDPRGPNTEAFFGQGTRLTVV.